The T cell receptor beta chain under discussion was sequenced for a study of shared clonotypes between healthy human individuals. This table comes from immunoSEQ multiplex PCR, and its TCRdb copy is limited to in-frame clones, with some not included. The data hold 1.5 million to 2.5 million clones, with roughly 95% observed a single time. The CDR3 sequence is 17 residues long. CD8 cells regarded as naive lacked CD45RO, were positively chosen for CCR7, and omitted terminally differentiated effector memory CD45RA+ cells. The receptor comes from a man aged 18 to 29 in good health. The chain has TRBV21-1 and TRBJ1-1; the DNA was not compared with TRBD1, the D call given in the table. TRBV21-1 is designated a pseudogene. Sample: naive CD8+ T cells sorted from blood. CDR3 loop: CASRRRTGAPMNTEAFF. The CDR3 DNA reads TGTGCCAGCAGAAGAAGGACAGGGGCCCCAATGAACACTGAAGCTTTCTTT.